This entry lists 30 T cell receptor beta chains sequenced from one sample in a study of PD-L1 blockade in urothelial cancer. TCRdb keeps only in-frame clones here, not all; method: immunoSEQ multiplex PCR. The sample holds about 130,000 clones; roughly 80% are singletons and the top ten take 3.2%. Time point reported: pretreatment peripheral blood. Material: PBMCs, obtained around atezolizumab (anti-PD-L1) treatment. Every receptor here comes from a man in his fifties with urothelial cancer.

This chain links TRBV19 with TRBJ2-3; D may be TRBD1 (7 bases). Deletions cut 6 bases from V and 8 bases from J, with 24 bases between. Per the germline V gene, CDR1 is LNHDA and CDR2 is SQIVND (reference sequence). This CDR3 region has 16 residues. CDR3 protein: CASRPAGQSTSGTQYF. Here the CDR3 DNA reads TGTGCCAGTAGGCCCGCGGGACAGTCGACGTCCGGTACGCAGTATTTT.

This chain links TRBV19 with TRBJ2-7; D is uncertain. Germline CDR1 LNHDA, CDR2 SQIVND (reference sequence). V was shortened by 6 bases and J by 6 bases, with 9 bases between the two germline ends. The length of the CDR3 is 11 residues. CDR3 amino acids: CASSNRFEQYF. In DNA form, the CDR3 reads TGTGCCAGTAGCAACCGGTTCGAGCAGTACTTC.

The chain couples TRBV9 to TRBJ2-2, with TRBD2 matching over 9 bases. The germline V gene encodes CDR1 SGDLS and CDR2 YYNGEE. The CDR3 has 15 amino acids. Trimming cost V 0 bases and J 6 bases; bases outside gene matches: 3. CDR3 region: CASSVGLAGSGELFF. The CDR3 DNA follows: TGTGCCAGCAGCGTAGGCCTAGCGGGATCCGGGGAGCTGTTTTTT.

The V gene is TRBV10-3, the J gene TRBJ2-3; 7 bases agree with TRBD2. The CDR3 runs 14 residues. The J segment lost 3 bases and the V segment lost 5 bases, leaving 5 bases of the junction unmatched. Per the germline V gene, CDR1 is ENHRY and CDR2 is SYGVKD. The CDR3 here is CAISPGRETDTQYF. The CDR3 DNA follows: TGTGCCATCAGTCCCGGGCGGGAGACAGATACGCAGTATTTT.

This chain joins TRBV5-5 and TRBJ2-7; 14 bases fit TRBD2. The germline gives CDR1 SGHKS, CDR2 YYEKEE (reference sequence). This CDR3 is built from 16 residues. The junction had 10 bases not matched to a gene; V was cut back by 4 bases and J by 7 bases. The CDR3 reads CASSPGGTSGRLEQYF. CDR3 in DNA: TGTGCCAGCAGCCCAGGTGGGACTAGCGGGAGACTGGAGCAGTACTTC.

Worth noting for this clone: Relative to the germline gene, one junction end is altered; a read error may explain this. The J gene is TRBJ2-1, the V gene TRBV7-7; 10 nucleotides align to TRBD2. This CDR3 spans 15 amino acids. Germline V gives CDR1 SSHAT, CDR2 FNYEAQ (reference sequence). CDR3 bases: TGTGCTAGCAGCCCGGGCCCGGGACTAGCGAATGAGCAGTTCTTC. Protein sequence: CASSPGPGLANEQFF.

This chain connects TRBV19 to TRBJ1-4; the D gene is possibly TRBD1 (5 bases). V lost 10 bases to trimming and J lost 0 bases, with 9 bases between them. This CDR3 contains 13 residues. Germline CDR1 is LNHDA and CDR2 is SQIVND (reference sequence). The CDR3 here is CAIRDSTNEKLFF. As DNA, the CDR3 is TGTGCCATTCGGGACTCAACTAATGAAAAACTGTTTTTT.

The J gene is TRBJ1-6, the V gene TRBV27, with TRBD1 as a possible D gene (5 bases). The CDR3 covers 14 residues. Per germline, CDR1 MNHEY and CDR2 SMNVEV (reference sequence). Trimming took off 4 bases at V and 6 bases at J, with 10 bases between the two ends. This CDR3 reads CASSWGEPNSPLHF. Here the CDR3 DNA reads TGTGCCAGCAGTTGGGGGGAACCTAATTCACCCCTCCACTTT.

This sequence joins TRBV19 and TRBJ2-2; D remains unclear. Germline V lookup: CDR1 LNHDA, CDR2 SQIVND (reference sequence). Trimming stripped 7 bases from V and 7 bases from J, with 16 bases between. The CDR3 runs to 14 residues. The CDR3 DNA is TGTGCCAGTACATGGGCCACGATGGGCGGGGAGCTGTTTTTT. This encodes CASTWATMGGELFF.

V gene TRBV11-3 combines with J gene TRBJ2-2; D may be TRBD1 (7 bases). With 8 bases removed from V and 1 base from J, the gap between germline ends came to 20 bases. The CDR3 totals 17 residues. CDR1 is SGHNT and CDR2 is YENEEA in the germline V gene. The CDR3 nucleotides read TGTGCCAGCTCTTCCTTCGGAGGGGGCGGGAACACCGGGGAGCTGTTTTTT. Amino acid sequence: CASSSFGGGGNTGELFF. Full variable domain (missing parts from reference TRBV11-3 and TRBJ2-2): EAGVVQSPRYKIIEKKQPVAFWCNPISGHNTLYWYLQNLGQGPELLIRYENEEAVDDSQLPKDRFSAERLKGVDSTLKIQPAELGDSAVYLCASSSFGGGGNTGELFFGEGSRLTVL.

V usage is TRBV9 and J usage is TRBJ2-1, with 9 nucleotides matching TRBD2. The CDR3 length is 16 residues. V lost 3 bases to trimming and J lost 3 bases; unmatched junction nucleotides: 7. From germline, CDR1 is SGDLS and CDR2 YYNGEE. As DNA, the CDR3 is TGTGCCAGCAGCGACTATAGCGGGAGTGGCTACAATGAGCAGTTCTTC. Translated, it gives CASSDYSGSGYNEQFF.

This clone was seen just once. The junction departs from germline at one end; a sequencing error may be responsible. The V call is TRBV28, the J call TRBJ2-5; TRBD2 aligns across 11 bases. CDR3 length: 15 amino acids. Germline loops: CDR1 MDHEN, CDR2 SYDVKM. DNA for the CDR3: TGTGCCAGCAGTTTGAGGAGACTAGCGGGATTGGCTTTTAACTTC. Protein sequence: CASSLRRLAGLAFNF.

This CDR3 reads CASSRRLAGLNEQYF. The CDR3 DNA reads as TGTGCCAGTAGCCGACGACTAGCGGGACTTAACGAGCAGTACTTC. The gene calls are TRBV19 and TRBJ2-7, with TRBD2 matching over 11 bases. Trimming removed 6 bases from V and 5 bases from J; junction bases left unmatched: 9. CDR3 length: 15 residues. Germline V gene sequence: CDR1 LNHDA, CDR2 SQIVND (reference sequence).

The chain recombines TRBV27 with TRBJ2-1; no reliable D call. The CDR3 contains 12 residues. CDR1 is MNHEY and CDR2 is SMNVEV in the germline V gene (reference sequence). V was clipped by 5 bases and J by 8 bases, with 10 bases between them. CDR3 loop: CASSPPSYEQFF. The CDR3 nucleotides are TGTGCCAGCAGTCCCCCTAGTTATGAGCAGTTCTTC.

The chain couples TRBV27 to TRBJ2-7; 9 nucleotides line up with TRBD2. CDR3 length equals 19 residues. The trim removed 4 bases at V and 2 bases at J, leaving 18 bases unmatched. Germline V gene sequence: CDR1 MNHEY, CDR2 SMNVEV (reference sequence). CDR3 in DNA: TGTGCCAGCAGTTCTCGACAGGGTGGGACTAGCAGGAGCACCTACGAGCAGTACTTC. Its translation: CASSSRQGGTSRSTYEQYF.

The chain combines TRBV27 with TRBJ2-7, with 9 bases aligning to TRBD1. CDR1 MNHEY and CDR2 SMNVEV come from the germline V gene (reference sequence). V dropped 5 bases and J dropped 6; count of bases not matched to a gene: 5. The CDR3 sequence is 13 residues long. Here the CDR3 reads CASSGYRGREQYF. The CDR3 nucleotides are TGTGCCAGCAGTGGATACAGGGGGCGCGAGCAGTACTTC.

V usage is TRBV4-1 and J usage is TRBJ1-3; unclear D gene. Looked up from germline, CDR1 is MGHRA and CDR2 is YSYEKL. CDR3 length equals 14 residues. V was clipped by 0 bases and J by 6 bases, with 9 bases between them. CDR3 in DNA: TGCGCCAGCAGCCAAGATGCACAGATAAACACCATATATTTT. Protein sequence: CASSQDAQINTIYF.

This chain uses TRBV15 with TRBJ2-7; weak D call: TRBD2 (6 bases). The ends were cut back, 4 bases at V and 3 bases at J, with 16 bases in the middle. The germline V gene has CDR1 LNHNV and CDR2 YYDKDF (reference sequence). The CDR3 covers 15 residues. CDR3 in amino acids: CATSIGGTLNYEQYF. The CDR3 DNA follows: TGTGCCACCAGCATCGGAGGGACCTTAAACTACGAGCAGTACTTC. Together with reference TRBV15 and TRBJ2-7, the CDR3 gives the full variable domain: DAMVIQNPRYQVTQFGKPVTLSCSQTLNHNVMYWYQQKSSQAPKLLFHYYDKDFNNEADTPDNFQSRRPNTSFCFLDIRSPGLGDTAMYLCATSIGGTLNYEQYFGPGTRLTVT.

The chain uses TRBV4-1 and TRBJ2-1; 9 positions match TRBD2. J lost 1 base, V lost 1 base, and 8 bases had no gene match. The CDR3 covers 18 residues. Germline assignment: CDR1 MGHRA and CDR2 YSYEKL. CDR3 in DNA: TGCGCCAGCAGCCAAGCCGTCGGACTAGCGAGATCCTACAATGAGCAGTTCTTC. Translating it yields CASSQAVGLARSYNEQFF.

This clone is medium-sized by share. The V and J genes are TRBV5-1 and TRBJ2-7; maybe TRBD1 (6 bases). The CDR3 consists of 14 residues. Germline V gives CDR1 SGHRS, CDR2 YFSETQ. Trimming removed 3 bases from V and 2 bases from J, with 12 bases in between. CDR3 protein: CASSSGTLTYEQYF. Written as DNA, the CDR3 is TGCGCCAGCAGCTCAGGGACATTAACCTACGAGCAGTACTTC.

The chain joins TRBV27 to TRBJ2-7; 10 nucleotides agree with TRBD1. The germline gives CDR1 MNHEY, CDR2 SMNVEV (reference sequence). The junction had 8 bases not matched to a gene; V was cut back by 5 bases and J by 7 bases. CDR3 length: 14 amino acids. The DNA of the CDR3 is TGTGCCAGCAGTGCTTCGGGACAGGGGCGTGAGCAGTACTTC. It is translated as CASSASGQGREQYF.

V gene TRBV14 combines with J gene TRBJ1-1; D perhaps matches TRBD1 (5 bases). The V gene lost 1 base and the J gene lost 11 bases, with 17 bases spanning the gap. CDR1 is SGHDN and CDR2 is FVKESK in the germline V gene. This CDR3 is built from 14 residues. The CDR3 sequence is CASSQVSSTGLAFF. CDR3 DNA: TGTGCCAGCAGCCAAGTTTCATCAACAGGTTTGGCTTTCTTT.

This chain connects TRBV13 to TRBJ1-1; 10 nucleotides align to TRBD1. The ends lost 5 bases at V and 3 bases at J; junction bases unmatched: 6. The CDR3 has 15 residues. Germline loops: CDR1 PRHDT, CDR2 FYEKMQ (reference sequence). CDR3 in amino acids: CASSDRGPRDTEAFF. The CDR3 region has the DNA TGTGCCAGCAGCGACAGGGGGCCGAGGGACACTGAAGCTTTCTTT.

The chain uses TRBV11-2 and TRBJ2-5, with D possibly matching TRBD1 (5 bases). Between the trimmed V and J ends, which lost 0 bases and 3 bases, there was a span of 26 bases. Germline loops: CDR1 SGHAT, CDR2 FQNNGV. The CDR3 runs 20 residues. The CDR3 nucleotides are TGTGCCAGCAGCTTAGATATCATATTTGGGGCAGGGTCTCCCGAAGAGACCCAGTACTTC. Translated: CASSLDIIFGAGSPEETQYF.

Only a few counts were recorded for this clone. The chain combines TRBV5-4 with TRBJ1-4; 9 bases map to TRBD1. This CDR3 contains 15 residues. With V trimmed by 3 bases and J by 6 bases, 6 bases remained unmatched. Germline CDR1 reads SGHNT; CDR2 reads YYREEE (reference sequence). The CDR3 is CASSSPGTGHEKLFF. As DNA, the CDR3 is TGTGCCAGCAGCTCTCCCGGGACAGGGCATGAAAAACTGTTTTTT.

This sequence joins TRBV30 and TRBJ1-2; tentative D call: TRBD1 (5 bases). This CDR3 has 15 residues. V was pared by 8 bases and J by 3 bases, with 22 bases between. Germline CDR1 reads GTSNPN; CDR2 reads SVGIG (reference sequence). The CDR3: CAGFPQGLDHYGYTF. The DNA of the CDR3 is TGTGCCGGATTTCCCCAGGGCTTGGATCACTATGGCTACACCTTC.

As concerns this clone: The sample contains more than one DNA sequence encoding this CDR3. The rearrangement uses TRBV5-4 and TRBJ2-7, with 7 bases that match TRBD1. J gave up 4 bases and V 4 bases, and 2 bases lay outside the gene matches. The CDR3 is 12 amino acids. CDR1 and CDR2 from the germline V gene are SGHNT and YYREEE (reference sequence). The CDR3 here is CASSRQGYEQYF. The CDR3 bases are TGTGCCAGCAGCAGACAGGGATACGAGCAGTACTTC.

The chain joins TRBV9 to TRBJ1-6, with TRBD1 matching 7 bases. Germline V lookup: CDR1 SGDLS, CDR2 YYNGEE. This CDR3 has 15 residues. The junction had 14 bases not matched to a gene; V was cut back by 3 bases and J by 14 bases. CDR3 sequence reads: CASSGTGTVHPSLHF. DNA of the CDR3: TGTGCCAGCAGCGGCACGGGGACAGTTCACCCATCCCTCCACTTT. The full variable domain, its missing parts supplied by reference TRBV9 and TRBJ1-6, is DSGVTQTPKHLITATGQRVTLRCSPRSGDLSVYWYQQSLDQGLQFLIQYYNGEERAKGNILERFSAQQFPDLHSELNLSSLELGDSALYFCASSGTGTVHPSLHFGNGTRLTVT.

This rearrangement joins TRBV5-1 to TRBJ1-4; D not resolved. This CDR3 contains 15 residues. Trimming pared 4 bases from V and 3 bases from J, leaving 13 bases between. Germline V gives CDR1 SGHRS, CDR2 YFSETQ. The CDR3 reads CASSPRGPPNEKLFF. In DNA form, the CDR3 reads TGCGCCAGCAGCCCTCGGGGTCCCCCTAATGAAAAACTGTTTTTT.

The V call is TRBV30, the J call TRBJ2-7, with a tentative D call TRBD1 (6 bases). Trimming took off 5 bases at V and 2 bases at J, with 10 bases between the two ends. Germline values: CDR1 GTSNPN, CDR2 SVGIG (reference sequence). The CDR3 contains 12 residues. CDR3 coding DNA: TGTGCCTGGGACCGGACAGCCTACGAGCAGTACTTC. This codes for CAWDRTAYEQYF.